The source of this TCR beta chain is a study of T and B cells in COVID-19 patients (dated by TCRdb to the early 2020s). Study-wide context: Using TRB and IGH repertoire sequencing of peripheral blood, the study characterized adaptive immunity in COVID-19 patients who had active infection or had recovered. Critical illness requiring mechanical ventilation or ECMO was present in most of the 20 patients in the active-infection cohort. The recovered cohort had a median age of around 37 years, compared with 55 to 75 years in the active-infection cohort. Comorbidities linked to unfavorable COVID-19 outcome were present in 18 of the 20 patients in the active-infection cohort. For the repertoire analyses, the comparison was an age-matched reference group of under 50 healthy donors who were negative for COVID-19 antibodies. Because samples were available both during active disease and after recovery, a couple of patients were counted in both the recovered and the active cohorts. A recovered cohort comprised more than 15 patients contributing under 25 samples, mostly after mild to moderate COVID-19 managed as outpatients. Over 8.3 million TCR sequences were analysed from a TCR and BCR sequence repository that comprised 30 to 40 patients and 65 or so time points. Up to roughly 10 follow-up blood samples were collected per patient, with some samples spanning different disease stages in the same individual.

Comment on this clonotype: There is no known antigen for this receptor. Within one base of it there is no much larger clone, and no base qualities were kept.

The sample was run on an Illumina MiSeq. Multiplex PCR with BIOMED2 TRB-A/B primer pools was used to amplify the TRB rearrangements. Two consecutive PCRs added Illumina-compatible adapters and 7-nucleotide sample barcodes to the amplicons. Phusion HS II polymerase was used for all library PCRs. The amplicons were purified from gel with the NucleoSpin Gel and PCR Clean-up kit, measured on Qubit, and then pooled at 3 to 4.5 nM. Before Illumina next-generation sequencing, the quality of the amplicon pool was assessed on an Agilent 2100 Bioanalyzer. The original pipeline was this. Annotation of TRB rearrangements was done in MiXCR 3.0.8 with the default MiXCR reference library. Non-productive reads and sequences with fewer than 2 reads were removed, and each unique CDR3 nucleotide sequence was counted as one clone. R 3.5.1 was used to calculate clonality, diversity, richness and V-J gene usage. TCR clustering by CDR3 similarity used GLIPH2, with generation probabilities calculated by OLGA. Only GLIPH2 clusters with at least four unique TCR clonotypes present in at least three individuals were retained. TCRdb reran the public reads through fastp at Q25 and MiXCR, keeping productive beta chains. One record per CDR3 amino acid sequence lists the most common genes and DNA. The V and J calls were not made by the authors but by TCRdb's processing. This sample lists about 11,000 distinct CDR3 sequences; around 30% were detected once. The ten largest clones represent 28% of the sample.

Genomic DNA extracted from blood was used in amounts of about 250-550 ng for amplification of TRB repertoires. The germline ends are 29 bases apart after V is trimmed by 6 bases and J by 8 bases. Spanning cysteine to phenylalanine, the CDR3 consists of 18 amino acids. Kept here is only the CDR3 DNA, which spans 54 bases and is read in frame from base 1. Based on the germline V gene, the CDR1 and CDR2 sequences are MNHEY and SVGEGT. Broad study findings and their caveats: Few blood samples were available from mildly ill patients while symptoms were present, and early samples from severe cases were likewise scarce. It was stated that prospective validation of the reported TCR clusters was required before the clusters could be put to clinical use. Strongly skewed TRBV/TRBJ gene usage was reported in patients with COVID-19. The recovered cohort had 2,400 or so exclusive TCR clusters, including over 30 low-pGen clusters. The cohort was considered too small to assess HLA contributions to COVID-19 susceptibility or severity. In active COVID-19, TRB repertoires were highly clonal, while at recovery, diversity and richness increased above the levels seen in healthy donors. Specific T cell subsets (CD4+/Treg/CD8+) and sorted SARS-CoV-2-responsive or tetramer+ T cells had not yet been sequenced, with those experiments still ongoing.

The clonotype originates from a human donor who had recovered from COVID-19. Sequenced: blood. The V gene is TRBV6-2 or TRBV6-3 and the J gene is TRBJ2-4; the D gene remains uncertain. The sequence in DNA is TGTGCCAGCAGCCTTCGAAATTCCCGACGGAGTAGGAGCCACATTCAGTACTTC. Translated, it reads CASSLRNSRRSRSHIQYF.